Listed below are T cell receptor beta chains from one sample, sequenced in a study of OX40 agonist ivuxolimab in advanced cancers. Repertoires were generated with immunoSEQ multiplex PCR, while TCRdb's copy carries only in-frame clones and drops some. Here the sample spans roughly 56,000 clones, around 88% being singletons. Sequenced material: CD4+ or CD8+ T cells sorted from blood, taken in a trial of the OX40 agonist ivuxolimab. The source of these receptors is an adult with an advanced solid tumor such as melanoma, head and neck, liver or kidney cancer. Each CDR3 is given with its conserved first and last residue. The D gene is left open where the match is weak. Clone size, where shown, is once, few, many, or a class for clones that have expanded.

>15|.|TRBV19|.|TRBJ2-7
CASSARPPIAYEQYF
TGTGCCAGTAGTGCACGCCCTCCCATAGCCTACGAGCAGTACTTC
>14|TRBD1|TRBV5-5|.|TRBJ1-2
CASSPRTGGDGYTF
TGTGCCAGCAGCCCTCGGACAGGGGGTGATGGCTACACCTTC
>15|TRBD2|TRBV11-3|.|TRBJ2-1
CASGTSGRGYNEQFF
TGTGCCAGCGGGACTAGCGGGAGAGGGTACAATGAGCAGTTCTTC
>11|.|TRBV30|.|TRBJ2-5
CAWGAGQTQYF
TGTGCCTGGGGGGCCGGACAGACCCAGTACTTC
>14|.|TRBV5-1|.|TRBJ2-5
CASSLRGLQETQYF
TGCGCCAGCAGCCTAAGAGGGCTCCAAGAGACCCAGTACTTC
>14|TRBD2|TRBV13|once|TRBJ2-7
CASVRGGSSYEQYF
TGTGCCAGCGTCCGGGGGGGGAGCTCCTACGAGCAGTACTTC
>19|TRBD2|TRBV2|.|TRBJ2-1
CASSRTSGRAGLSSNEQFF
TGTGCCAGCAGCAGGACTAGCGGGAGGGCCGGCCTCTCTTCCAATGAGCAGTTCTTC
>12|.|TRBV7-9|once|TRBJ2-7
CASSLKTYEQYF
TGTGCCAGCAGCTTAAAGACCTACGAGCAGTACTTC
>18|.|TRBV5-1|.|TRBJ2-6
CASSLVGRPGSGANVLTF
TGCGCCAGCAGCTTGGTAGGCAGACCTGGCTCTGGGGCCAACGTCCTGACTTTC
>14|.|TRBV30|.|TRBJ2-7
CAWTRGLSPYEQYF
TGTGCCTGGACCCGAGGTCTATCCCCCTACGAGCAGTACTTC
>15|.|TRBV27|.|TRBJ2-5
CASSSLLDYQETQYF
TGTGCCAGCAGTTCCTTACTAGACTACCAAGAGACCCAGTACTTC
>13|.|TRBV27|.|TRBJ1-1
CASTGPGRAEAFF
TGTGCCAGCACCGGCCCCGGTCGGGCTGAAGCTTTCTTT
>15|TRBD1|TRBV4-2|.|TRBJ2-3
CASSRQGQSGDTQYF
TGTGCCAGCAGTCGACAGGGCCAAAGTGGAGATACGCAGTATTTT
>15|TRBD1|TRBV2|.|TRBJ1-5
CASKLDRAGNQPQHF
TGTGCCAGCAAGCTGGACAGGGCAGGCAATCAGCCCCAGCATTTT
>15|.|TRBV11-2|.|TRBJ1-3
CASSLEHWAGNTIYF
TGTGCCAGCAGCTTAGAGCACTGGGCTGGAAACACCATATATTTT
>16|TRBD1|TRBV5-6|once|TRBJ1-1
CASSLDRGRGGTEAFF
TGTGCCAGCAGCCTCGACAGGGGGCGCGGTGGCACTGAAGCTTTCTTT
>11|.|TRBV6-6|.|TRBJ2-1
CASSPAYEQFF
TGTGCCAGCAGTCCTGCTTATGAGCAGTTCTTC
>14|TRBD1|TRBV10-2|once|TRBJ2-7
CASSERTGPYEQYF
TGCGCCAGCAGTGAAAGGACAGGGCCCTACGAGCAGTACTTC
>14|TRBD2|TRBV19|.|TRBJ2-7
CASSSKTSGYEQYF
TGTGCCAGTAGCTCCAAGACTAGCGGATACGAGCAGTACTTC